Below are 8 T cell receptor beta chains sequenced from a single sample in a study of blood T cell repertoires in COVID-19. Method: immunoSEQ multiplex PCR; TCRdb's copy keeps in-frame clones and lacks some. This sample has 91,000 or so clones, with about 82% found just once. The source material was peripheral blood. The source of these receptors is a woman aged 60-75 years in a cohort sampled during active or convalescent COVID-19.

The V gene is TRBV7-9, the J gene TRBJ2-7; D is unclear. Trimming took off 3 bases at V and 0 bases at J, with 9 bases between the two ends. There are 14 residues in the CDR3. CDR1 is SEHNR and CDR2 is FQNEAQ in the germline V gene (reference sequence). This CDR3 reads CASSLGQSSYEQYF. In DNA, the CDR3 is TGTGCCAGCAGCTTGGGCCAGAGCTCCTACGAGCAGTACTTC.

This clone has just one count. This rearrangement joins TRBV5-4 to TRBJ1-1, with D maybe TRBD1 (6 bases). CDR1 and CDR2 from the germline V gene are SGHNT and YYREEE (reference sequence). The CDR3 has 13 amino acids. V shed 6 bases and J shed 0 bases, with 9 bases lying between them. The CDR3 loop reads CASTDSLNTEAFF. The CDR3 DNA reads as TGTGCCAGCACGGACAGTTTGAACACTGAAGCTTTCTTT.

The chain recombines TRBV18 with TRBJ2-2; perhaps TRBD2 as D (5 bases). The V end was cut by 0 bases, the J end by 3 bases, with 11 bases between. Germline values: CDR1 KGHSH, CDR2 LQKENI. The CDR3 consists of 16 residues. CDR3 DNA sequence: TGTGCCAGCTCACCACCAAATACCGGGGACACCGGGGAGCTGTTTTTT. This sequence encodes CASSPPNTGDTGELFF. The complete variable domain, with remaining parts taken from reference TRBV18 and TRBJ2-2, reads NAGVMQNPRHLVRRRGQEARLRCSPMKGHSHVYWYRQLPEEGLKFMVYLQKENIIDESGMPKERFSAEFPKEGPSILRIQQVVRGDSAAYFCASSPPNTGDTGELFFGEGSRLTVL.

J is TRBJ1-1 and V is TRBV5-1; D not resolved. V lost 0 bases to trimming and J lost 11 bases, with 14 bases between them. The CDR3 sequence is 13 residues long. Germline loops: CDR1 SGHRS, CDR2 YFSETQ. This CDR3 reads CASSLEGFRGAFF. The CDR3 nucleotides are TGCGCCAGCAGCTTGGAAGGGTTCAGAGGGGCTTTCTTT.

This clone was seen once. This sequence joins TRBV28 and TRBJ2-1, with 10 bases lining up with TRBD2. The CDR3 consists of 16 residues. Trimming removed 8 bases from V and 1 base from J; junction bases left unmatched: 8. Germline V gene data show CDR1 as MDHEN and CDR2 as SYDVKM. CDR3 bases: TGTGCCAGCCTACCGGGGGGACTAGCGTCCTACAATGAGCAGTTCTTC. Protein: CASLPGGLASYNEQFF.

This sequence joins TRBV10-3 and TRBJ2-1; a possible D gene is TRBD2 (6 bases). V lost 4 bases and J 6 bases, leaving 16 bases between the germline ends. The CDR3 sequence is 15 residues long. Germline CDR1 reads ENHRY; CDR2 reads SYGVKD. CDR3 nucleotides: TGTGCCATCAGTGTGGGTGGGAGGACGCTCAATGAGCAGTTCTTC. It yields the protein CAISVGGRTLNEQFF.

This chain connects TRBV19 to TRBJ2-1, with 7 bases fitting TRBD1. Germline lookup yields CDR1 LNHDA and CDR2 SQIVND (reference sequence). The trim removed 9 bases at V and 0 bases at J, leaving 8 bases unmatched. The CDR3 spans 15 residues. The CDR3 region is CASWDSRFSYNEQFF. CDR3 bases: TGTGCCAGCTGGGACAGCAGATTCTCCTACAATGAGCAGTTCTTC.

The J gene is TRBJ1-4, the V gene TRBV3-1 (or the pseudogene TRBV3-2); 7 bases line up with TRBD1. J lost 3 bases, V lost 3 bases, and 4 bases had no gene match. Germline V gene data show CDR1 as LGHDT and CDR2 as YNNKEL (reference sequence). The CDR3 consists of 15 residues. The CDR3 region has the DNA TGTGCCAGCAGCCAGGGGACAGTATCTAATGAAAAACTGTTTTTT. Encoded protein: CASSQGTVSNEKLFF.